Below, one TCR beta chain is given with its context. The antigen is undetermined. The data stem from a study of shared clonotypes between healthy human individuals. Turning to the study itself: Each donor had three CD4 naive, three CD4 memory, two CD8 naive and one CD8 memory plate.

General study results and limits: Estimated richness values were generally larger in naive subsets than in memory subsets. It was the few donors that limited the genetic and exposure-history diversity represented. The study found lower generation probabilities in non-shared clonotypes than in those shared by all four donors.

Assay used: immunoSEQ multiplex PCR; TCRdb lists only in-frame clones, some missing. The sample carries under 1,100,000 clones, approximately 80% recorded once. The CDR3 is 14 amino acids. The V gene end was trimmed by 9 bases and the J gene end by 6 bases; junction bases not matched to a gene: 7. The germline V gene has CDR1 KGHSH and CDR2 LQKENI. The chain joins TRBV18 to TRBJ2-3; 12 bases align to TRBD2. This TCR derives from a man in his late teens or twenties in good health. Some clones in this sample may be carry-over from other donors' samples. The material sequenced was memory CD4+ T cells from PBMCs. The subset was: CD45RA-negative fraction. The CDR3 sequence is CASRPSGREDTQYF. The DNA for the CDR3 is TGTGCCAGTCGCCCTAGCGGGAGGGAGGATACGCAGTATTTT.